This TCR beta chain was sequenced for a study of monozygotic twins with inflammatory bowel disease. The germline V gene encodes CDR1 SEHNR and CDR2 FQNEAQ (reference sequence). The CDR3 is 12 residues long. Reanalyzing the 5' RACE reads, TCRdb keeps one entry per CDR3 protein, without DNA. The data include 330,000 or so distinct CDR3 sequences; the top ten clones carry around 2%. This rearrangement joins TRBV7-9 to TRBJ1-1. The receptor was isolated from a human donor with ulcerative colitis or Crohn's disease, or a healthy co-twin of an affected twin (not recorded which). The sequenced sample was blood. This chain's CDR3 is CASSLRLTEAFF. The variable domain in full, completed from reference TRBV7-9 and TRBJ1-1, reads DTGVSQNPRHKITKRGQNVTFRCDPISEHNRLYWYRQTLGQGPEFLTYFQNEAQLEKSRLLSDRFSAERPKGSFSTLEIQRTEQGDSAMYLCASSLRLTEAFFGQGTRLTVV.